The present entry profiles one T cell receptor beta chain with its context. These data originate in a study of beta chain features in type 1 diabetes. The study reverse transcribed the entire isolated RNA, so it sequenced expressed TCRB transcripts. Method: immunoSEQ multiplex PCR; TCRdb's copy keeps in-frame clones and lacks some. The sample holds about 230,000 clones, around 9.6% seen once. V lost 5 bases and J lost 7; bases outside the gene matches: 12. The CDR3 loop spans 16 amino acids. CDR1 SNHLY and CDR2 FYNNEI come from the germline V gene. This TCR was sampled from a young woman in good health. The chain has TRBV2 and TRBJ1-5, with 9 bases lining up with TRBD1. The sequencing input was naive CD4+ T cells from blood. The CDR3 here is CASSQSGTGFGQPQHF. CDR3 sequence (DNA): TGTGCCAGCAGTCAAAGCGGGACAGGGTTCGGCCAGCCCCAGCATTTT. The variable domain in full, with the rest retrieved from reference TRBV2 and TRBJ1-5, is EPEVTQTPSHQVTQMGQEVILRCVPISNHLYFYWYRQILGQKVEFLVSFYNNEISEKSEIFDDQFSVERPDGSNFTLKIRSTKLEDSAMYFCASSQSGTGFGQPQHFGDGTRLSIL.